The 8 T cell receptor beta chains in this list originate from one sample, sequenced in a study of metastatic and nonmetastatic thyroid tumors. Every patient was untreated before thyroid surgery. TCRdb re-called the PCR reads with MiXCR. Of around 29,000 clones listed, more than 20% are singletons. The sample taken for sequencing was blood. Receptor source: a female donor with papillary thyroid cancer or a benign thyroid nodule (not recorded which). Some clones in this sample may be carry-over from other donors' samples.

The chain carries TRBV28 and TRBJ2-3, with 9 bases matching TRBD1. V lost 6 bases to trimming and J lost 1 base; unmatched junction nucleotides: 2. CDR3 length: 14 residues. The germline gives CDR1 MDHEN, CDR2 SYDVKM. The chain's CDR3 is CASRDRGGTDTQYF. In nucleotides, the CDR3 is TGTGCCAGCAGAGACAGGGGGGGCACAGATACGCAGTATTTT.

The rearrangement joins TRBV19 to TRBJ1-5, with D maybe TRBD1 (6 bases). The length of the CDR3 is 16 residues. V shed 1 base and J shed 1 base, with 11 bases lying between them. Germline values: CDR1 LNHDA, CDR2 SQIVND (reference sequence). The chain's CDR3 is CASSIVGGGSNQPQHF. The DNA of the CDR3 is TGTGCCAGTAGTATAGTAGGGGGTGGGAGCAATCAGCCCCAGCATTTT.

The gene calls are TRBV14 and TRBJ1-2, with a possible D match to TRBD1 (5 bases). The length of the CDR3 is 14 residues. Germline lookup yields CDR1 SGHDN and CDR2 FVKESK. Trimming shortened V by 3 bases and J by 8 bases, and 16 bases separated the two germline ends. The CDR3 nucleotides are TGTGCCAGCAGCCATGAACGGGGGATAGGAGGCTACACCTTC. Translating gives CASSHERGIGGYTF.

This clone was observed a few times. The CDR3 bases are TGTGCCAGCAGTTACGGAGGGGCGTCCTATAATTCACCCCTCCACTTT. It is translated as CASSYGGASYNSPLHF. The chain links TRBV6-5 to TRBJ1-6, with D maybe TRBD1 (5 bases). The CDR3 runs 16 residues. Germline values: CDR1 MNHEY, CDR2 SVGAGI. The germline V and J ends were trimmed by 2 bases and 1 base, with 9 bases remaining between them.

This clone has only a few counts. At one of its ends the junction is not consistent with the germline gene, which may arise from a read error. In the same sample, other DNA sequences code for this CDR3. J is TRBJ2-3 and V is TRBV11-1, with TRBD1 as a possible D gene (6 bases). Germline CDR1 and CDR2: SGHAT and FQDESV (reference sequence). The CDR3 sequence is 17 residues long. The CDR3 reads CASSTKLQGLSTDTQYF. CDR3 coding DNA: TGTGCCAGCAGCACCAAACTTCAGGGGCTCAGCACGGATACGCAGTATTTT.

This clone occurred many times. At one boundary the junction diverges from the germline segment, which might be a read error. The same CDR3 also results from other DNA sequences found in this sample. The chain has TRBV25-1 and TRBJ2-5; D is unresolved. The germline V gene has CDR1 MGHDK and CDR2 SYGVNS. The CDR3 consists of 11 residues. The CDR3 protein is CASSEEETQYF. The CDR3 bases are TGTGCTAGCAGTGAAGAAGAGACCCAGTACTTC.

The V and J genes are TRBV19 and TRBJ1-5; 12 positions match TRBD1. CDR1 LNHDA and CDR2 SQIVND come from the germline V gene (reference sequence). This CDR3 spans 20 amino acids. V dropped 5 bases and J dropped 7; count of bases not matched to a gene: 21. CDR3 sequence reads: CASSPRDRGRGVRDSQPQHF. CDR3 sequence (DNA): TGTGCCAGTAGTCCCCGGGACAGGGGGCGGGGGGTCCGTGACAGCCAGCCCCAGCATTTT.

This chain joins TRBV28 and TRBJ2-7; TRBD1 aligns across 7 bases. Germline lookup yields CDR1 MDHEN and CDR2 SYDVKM. The junction had 13 bases not matched to a gene; V was cut back by 4 bases and J by 4 bases. This CDR3 contains 16 residues. CDR3 in DNA: TGTGCCAGCAGTTCACGCGACAGGGCGGCGCTGTACGAGCAGTACTTC. As protein: CASSSRDRAALYEQYF.